The rows below give T cell receptor beta chains drawn from one sample of a study of CD8+CD57+ T cells in acquired aplastic anemia. TCRdb independently ran MiXCR on the reads; one entry per CDR3 protein. Of about 260,000 distinct CDR3 sequences listed, 82% are singletons. The specimen sequenced was sorted CD4+, CD8+, or CD8+CD57+ T cells (not recorded which) from PBMCs. Every receptor here comes from a human donor with aplastic anemia. The conserved cysteine and the conserved F or W are not part of the CDR3 here. A D gene is named only where the DNA matches it firmly. The size field is filled for only some rows; it gives once, few, many or a size class.

abundance	v_gene	d_gene	CDR3aa
NA	TRBV9	NA	ASSVSGGINEQSEAF
NA	TRBV2	NA	ASLYGTTDTQY
few	TRBV7-2	NA	ASSLDGNYGYT
NA	TRBV7-6	TRBD1	ASSPGQGRETQY
NA	TRBV15	NA	ATSSGTGPTNEYLL
NA	TRBV2	NA	ASSVTPGGYYNEQF
NA	TRBV9	TRBD1	ASSVESPGQGRN
NA	TRBV2	NA	ASRDEGTHPQNFEAF
NA	TRBV19	TRBD1	ASSRDRGFQPQH
NA	TRBV7-8	TRBD2	AGRGDPETKY
NA	TRBV19	TRBD2	ASGITSGDIEQH
NA	TRBV9	TRBD2	ASSLLAGNTGEH
few	TRBV19	NA	ASRDSGDSPLH
NA	TRBV2	NA	ASSSWNEGGNEQF
NA	TRBV29-1	TRBD1	SDPGDRDGYT
once	TRBV12-3/TRBV12-4	NA	ASRSGYPDTQY
NA	TRBV15	NA	ATGRASDTDTQY
NA	TRBV2	TRBD2	ASSLFPGGIYNEEF
NA	TRBV7-8	TRBD1	ASSPQTGSYEQY
NA	TRBV7-9	NA	ASSLGPGELV
NA	TRBV7-3	TRBD2	ASSFGLAGKADTQY
NA	TRBV5-6	TRBD1	ASSLKGAQPQH
NA	TRBV12-3/TRBV12-4	TRBD1	ASRPGTGGTDTQY
NA	TRBV19	NA	ASSIASGANNEDF
NA	TRBV9	NA	ASSLGACGYNSPLH
once	TRBV9	NA	ATSTGGDQETQY
NA	TRBV24-1	NA	ATSDSQVGYGYT
NA	TRBV5-1	TRBD1	ASSWDRGGTQY
NA	TRBV7-9	TRBD2	ASSAGGGDTKS
NA	TRBV7-7	NA	ASSFKVGGGAYQETQY
NA	TRBV9	NA	ASSVGSDWQDFEY
NA	TRBV27	TRBD1	ASSLAQGTGPNGYT
NA	TRBV15	NA	ATSRDSRGYQPQH
NA	TRBV11-2	NA	ASSLGVTELF
NA	TRBV9	NA	ASGGAASGKY
NA	TRBV7-2	NA	ACSLELTGNTQAF
NA	TRBV7-9	NA	ASSLGETQYHGPH
NA	TRBV15	NA	ASSWGYSRYDQY
NA	TRBV29-1	NA	SVESYSGITIY
NA	TRBV7-2	NA	ASGVGGTHTKQ
many	TRBV15	NA	ATSRGSSPDTQY
NA	TRBV2	TRBD1	AGGTVNTEAF
NA	TRBV24-1	NA	VTGDVGAGNQPQH